These 28 T cell receptor beta chains share one sample of origin, sequenced in a study of OX40 agonist ivuxolimab in advanced cancers. Profiled with immunoSEQ multiplex PCR; TCRdb holds only in-frame clones, not every one. The sample includes 50,000 to 60,000 clones, around 90% of them seen just once. The sequenced sample was CD4+ or CD8+ T cells sorted from blood, obtained in a trial of the OX40 agonist ivuxolimab. The source is an adult with an advanced solid tumor such as melanoma, head and neck, liver or kidney cancer.

This rearrangement joins TRBV7-9 to TRBJ1-1, with 8 bases matching TRBD1. Germline CDR1 is SEHNR and CDR2 is FQNEAQ (reference sequence). V was pared by 2 bases and J by 5 bases, with 10 bases of the junction left unmatched. The CDR3 is 16 residues long. The CDR3 loop is CASSLSVRTGPTEAFF. The CDR3 coding sequence is TGTGCCAGCAGCTTATCCGTCCGGACAGGGCCAACTGAAGCTTTCTTT.

V and J are TRBV9 and TRBJ2-1, with a possible D match to TRBD2 (6 bases). V was clipped by 3 bases and J by 8 bases, with 21 bases between them. CDR1 is SGDLS and CDR2 is YYNGEE in the germline V gene. The CDR3 totals 16 residues. CDR3 amino acids: CASSAHSGDEGDEQFF. For the CDR3, the DNA is TGTGCCAGCAGCGCCCATTCGGGGGATGAGGGTGATGAGCAGTTCTTC.

This clone was recorded only once. The chain carries TRBV28 and TRBJ1-5; 7 bases line up with TRBD1. Germline CDR1 and CDR2: MDHEN and SYDVKM. J gave up 12 bases and V 0 bases, and 8 bases lay outside the gene matches. The CDR3 has 14 amino acids. The CDR3 spells CASSLWGEGAGQHF. The CDR3 nucleotides are TGTGCCAGCAGTTTATGGGGCGAGGGGGCTGGCCAGCATTTT.

This chain uses TRBV11-2 with TRBJ2-1; D gene unclear. Germline V gene sequence: CDR1 SGHAT, CDR2 FQNNGV. With 0 bases removed from V and 8 bases from J, the gap between germline ends came to 2 bases. This CDR3 is 11 amino acids long. CDR3 residues: CASSLEYEQFF. Written as DNA, the CDR3 is TGTGCCAGCAGCTTAGAATATGAGCAGTTCTTC.

The V and J genes are TRBV11-2 and TRBJ2-3, with 9 bases lining up with TRBD2. The V gene's germline CDR1 is SGHAT and CDR2 FQNNGV. The CDR3 covers 15 residues. V gave up 5 bases and J gave up 3 bases; unmatched junction bases: 6. CDR3 nucleotides: TGTGCCAGCAGCACGCGGGAGGGCCGGACAGATACGCAGTATTTT. Translation gives CASSTREGRTDTQYF.

This sequence joins TRBV19 and TRBJ1-1; TRBD1 is a possible D gene (5 bases). Germline assignment: CDR1 LNHDA and CDR2 SQIVND (reference sequence). This CDR3 is 14 amino acids long. Trimming took 5 bases from V and 5 from J, leaving 15 bases between them. The CDR3 sequence: CASSVGGLETEAFF. CDR3 DNA sequence: TGTGCCAGTAGTGTCGGGGGATTGGAAACTGAAGCTTTCTTT.

This clone is a singleton in its sample. The chain employs TRBV5-6 and TRBJ2-5, with D perhaps matching TRBD1 (6 bases). CDR1 SGHDT and CDR2 YYEEEE come from the germline V gene. V was clipped by 4 bases and J by 5 bases, with 18 bases between them. The CDR3 covers 15 residues. CDR3 bases: TGTGCCAGCAGCCATGAAGGACAGCCCTGGGAGACCCAGTACTTC. This codes for CASSHEGQPWETQYF. The complete variable domain, with remaining parts taken from reference TRBV5-6 and TRBJ2-5, reads DAGVTQSPTHLIKTRGQQVTLRCSPKSGHDTVSWYQQALGQGPQFIFQYYEEEERQRGNFPDRFSGHQFPNYSSELNVNALLLGDSALYLCASSHEGQPWETQYFGPGTRLLVL.

The V gene is TRBV19, the J gene TRBJ2-1; D may be TRBD1 or TRBD2 (5 bases each). This CDR3 has 12 amino acids. The V end was cut by 9 bases, the J end by 6 bases, with 12 bases between. The germline V gene encodes CDR1 LNHDA and CDR2 SQIVND (reference sequence). For the CDR3, the DNA is TGTGCCAGCCGTCAGGGACCCAATGAGCAGTTCTTC. This sequence encodes CASRQGPNEQFF.

Regarding this clone: Other DNA sequences in the sample encode the same CDR3. The rearrangement links TRBV28 to TRBJ2-7; no clear D. The V gene's germline CDR1 is MDHEN and CDR2 SYDVKM. The V end lost 2 bases, the J end lost 1 base, and 6 bases lay between the germline ends. The CDR3 has 13 residues. The chain's CDR3 is CASSLVQSYEQYF. The CDR3 nucleotides are TGTGCCAGCAGTTTAGTACAGTCCTACGAGCAGTACTTC.

This chain uses TRBV28 with TRBJ2-7, with D possibly being TRBD1 or TRBD2 (5 bases each). Per the germline V gene, CDR1 is MDHEN and CDR2 is SYDVKM. The CDR3 is made up of 15 amino acids. Trimming took off 3 bases at V and 0 bases at J, with 12 bases between the two ends. DNA of the CDR3: TGTGCCAGCAGTTTTTTAGGGACCTACTCCTACGAGCAGTACTTC. Amino acids: CASSFLGTYSYEQYF.

The CDR3 here is CATGQNSNQPQHF. The CDR3 DNA is TGTGCCACGGGACAGAATAGCAATCAGCCCCAGCATTTT. The gene calls are TRBV6-5 and TRBJ1-5; 7 nucleotides agree with TRBD1. Germline V gives CDR1 MNHEY, CDR2 SVGAGI. The CDR3 is 13 amino acids. Trimming removed 10 bases from V and 0 bases from J; junction bases left unmatched: 3.

This CDR3 reads CASRQGAVGTEAFF. For the CDR3, the DNA is TGTGCCAGCCGGCAGGGGGCTGTCGGCACTGAAGCTTTCTTT. The chain employs TRBV27 and TRBJ1-1; TRBD1 aligns across 8 bases. The CDR3 is 14 amino acids. CDR1 is MNHEY and CDR2 is SMNVEV in the germline V gene (reference sequence). After removal of 8 bases from V and 4 bases from J, the junction contained 9 bases not matched to a gene.

The J gene is TRBJ2-7, the V gene TRBV27, with D possibly matching TRBD2 (5 bases). V lost 10 bases to trimming and J lost 2 bases, with 9 bases between them. Germline CDR1 is MNHEY and CDR2 is SMNVEV (reference sequence). The CDR3 spans 11 residues. The CDR3 nucleotides read TGTGCCACCGGACTCGCCTACGAGCAGTACTTC. Its translation is CATGLAYEQYF.

The chain joins TRBV6-6 to TRBJ2-7; D is undetermined. V lost 2 bases and J 3 bases, leaving 8 bases between the germline ends. The CDR3 consists of 13 residues. Germline CDR1 is MNHNY and CDR2 is SVGAGI (reference sequence). CDR3 sequence (DNA): TGTGCCAGCAGTTACGGACGGATCTACGAGCAGTACTTC. Translating gives CASSYGRIYEQYF.

The chain joins TRBV6-5 to TRBJ1-1, with a possible D match to TRBD1 (5 bases). Germline CDR1 reads MNHEY; CDR2 reads SVGAGI. Trimming stripped 7 bases from V and 2 bases from J, with 17 bases between. CDR3 size: 15 residues. This chain's CDR3 is CASTRYRSSNTEAFF. CDR3 in DNA: TGTGCCAGCACTAGATACAGGTCCTCCAACACTGAAGCTTTCTTT.

CDR3 protein: CASSPELAVYEQYF. DNA for the CDR3: TGTGCCAGCAGCCCAGAACTGGCGGTCTACGAGCAGTACTTC. This sequence joins TRBV7-9 and TRBJ2-7; D ambiguous. Germline assignment: CDR1 SEHNR and CDR2 FQNEAQ (reference sequence). Trimming shortened V by 5 bases and J by 3 bases, and 14 bases separated the two germline ends. This CDR3 region has 14 residues.

In DNA, the CDR3 is TGCGCCAGCAGCCAAGGGTTTTGGGGCTCTGGAAACACCATATATTTT. Amino acids: CASSQGFWGSGNTIYF. The chain recombines TRBV4-3 with TRBJ1-3, with D unclear. Trimming removed 1 base from V and 0 bases from J, with 10 bases in between. The germline gives CDR1 LGHNA, CDR2 YSLEER. There are 16 residues in the CDR3.

The chain joins TRBV27 to TRBJ2-7; D is unresolved. The CDR3 has 13 residues. Trimming removed 4 bases from V and 3 bases from J, with 10 bases in between. From germline, CDR1 is MNHEY and CDR2 SMNVEV (reference sequence). The CDR3 reads CASSSGNNYEQYF. In nucleotides, the CDR3 is TGTGCCAGCAGTTCTGGCAACAACTACGAGCAGTACTTC.

The V gene is TRBV28, the J gene TRBJ1-5, with D possibly being TRBD1 (5 bases). The ends were cut back, 2 bases at V and 1 base at J, with 18 bases in the middle. The CDR3 extends over 18 amino acids. CDR1 is MDHEN and CDR2 is SYDVKM in the germline V gene. This chain's CDR3 is CASSLISLPGNSNQPQHF. In nucleotides, the CDR3 is TGTGCCAGCAGTTTAATTAGTCTCCCAGGGAACAGCAATCAGCCCCAGCATTTT.

The chain carries TRBV11-1 and TRBJ2-6; the match to TRBD1 covers 9 bases. The CDR3 runs to 19 residues. With V trimmed by 4 bases and J by 0 bases, 10 bases remained unmatched. Germline CDR1 SGHAT, CDR2 FQDESV (reference sequence). The CDR3 DNA reads TGTGCCAGCAGCTCATATACAGGGGGCGTAAGCTCTGGGGCCAACGTCCTGACTTTC. The encoded protein is CASSSYTGGVSSGANVLTF.

The V gene is TRBV19, the J gene TRBJ2-1, with unresolved D. In germline, CDR1 is LNHDA, CDR2 SQIVND (reference sequence). Trimming left V 6 bases short and J 3 bases short, with 9 bases between. The CDR3 loop spans 13 amino acids. For the CDR3, the DNA is TGTGCCAGTAGGCCGGTTGGCTACAATGAGCAGTTCTTC. Protein: CASRPVGYNEQFF.

The genes are TRBV2 and TRBJ2-1, with a tentative D call TRBD1 (6 bases). Trimming pared 3 bases from V and 1 base from J, leaving 13 bases between. From germline, CDR1 is SNHLY and CDR2 FYNNEI. This CDR3 has 16 amino acids. This CDR3 is CASSDIEGVSYNEQFF. The CDR3 DNA reads TGTGCCAGCAGTGATATTGAGGGGGTGTCCTACAATGAGCAGTTCTTC.

Only a few counts were recorded for this clone. V is TRBV7-9 and J is TRBJ2-1; no clear D gene. CDR1 and CDR2 from the germline V gene are SEHNR and FQNEAQ (reference sequence). Trimming took 0 bases from V and 5 from J, leaving 5 bases between them. The CDR3 loop spans 13 amino acids. CDR3 in DNA: TGTGCCAGCAGCTTAGCGGCAGACAATGAGCAGTTCTTC. Translated, it gives CASSLAADNEQFF.

The CDR3 coding sequence is TGTGCCAGCAGCCCTGTAGCGGGAAGATCGACAGATACGCAGTATTTT. Residues: CASSPVAGRSTDTQYF. This chain connects TRBV9 to TRBJ2-3; 8 bases align to TRBD2. This CDR3 region has 16 residues. Looked up from germline, CDR1 is SGDLS and CDR2 is YYNGEE. V shed 4 bases and J 3 bases; nucleotides not matched to a gene: 10.

V and J are TRBV4-1 and TRBJ1-4; no definite D call. In germline, CDR1 is MGHRA, CDR2 YSYEKL. The V end was cut by 1 base, the J end by 3 bases, with 9 bases between. The CDR3 runs 15 residues. The CDR3 DNA follows: TGCGCCAGCAGCCAAGTGTCAGTTTCTAATGAAAAACTGTTTTTT. Its protein product is CASSQVSVSNEKLFF.

The chain links TRBV2 to TRBJ1-2; 10 bases are shared with TRBD1. Germline V gene sequence: CDR1 SNHLY, CDR2 FYNNEI. The CDR3 totals 15 residues. V lost 4 bases and J lost 3; bases outside the gene matches: 5. CDR3: CASSAGQGLHYGYTF. CDR3 in DNA: TGTGCCAGCAGTGCGGGACAGGGGCTTCACTATGGCTACACCTTC.

The chain is built from TRBV2 and TRBJ1-1, with 11 bases matching TRBD1. V was pared by 4 bases and J by 3 bases, with 4 bases of the junction left unmatched. Germline values: CDR1 SNHLY, CDR2 FYNNEI. The CDR3 runs 15 residues. The CDR3 spells CASSVGTGGYTEAFF. The CDR3 DNA reads TGTGCCAGCAGTGTAGGGACAGGGGGATACACTGAAGCTTTCTTT.

The chain couples TRBV7-2 to TRBJ1-1; D unresolved. The V end lost 1 base, the J end lost 0 bases, and 3 bases lay between the germline ends. Germline V gene sequence: CDR1 SGHTA, CDR2 FQGNSA. This CDR3 is 13 amino acids long. The CDR3 DNA follows: TGTGCCAGCAGCTTAGAGGTGAACACTGAAGCTTTCTTT. Amino acid sequence: CASSLEVNTEAFF.